The 17 T cell receptor beta chains below were found in one sample sequenced in a study of cytomegalovirus exposure and HLA in healthy donors. The PCR contained 60 Vbeta and 13 Jbeta primers. Sequencing was performed with immunoSEQ multiplex PCR; in TCRdb, only in-frame clones are kept and a portion is missing. Among 120,000 or so clones listed, about 80% were seen once. The sequencing input was PBMCs. These receptors were taken from a woman between 50 and 59 years old in good health and CMV-seropositive.

V is TRBV28 and J is TRBJ1-6; tentatively, D is TRBD1 (6 bases). The CDR3 loop spans 14 amino acids. Germline V gene lookup returns CDR1 MDHEN and CDR2 SYDVKM. Deletions cut 5 bases from V and 5 bases from J, with 10 bases between. The CDR3 region is CASSPPGDNSPLHF. Written as DNA, the CDR3 is TGTGCCAGCAGTCCCCCAGGGGATAATTCACCCCTCCACTTT.

J is TRBJ2-1 and V is TRBV5-1; D is uncertain. This CDR3 has 15 amino acids. Looked up from germline, CDR1 is SGHRS and CDR2 is YFSETQ. The germline V and J ends were trimmed by 1 base and 0 bases, with 8 bases remaining between them. This chain's CDR3 is CASSLRQSSYNEQFF. CDR3 in DNA: TGCGCCAGCAGCTTGAGACAAAGCTCCTACAATGAGCAGTTCTTC.

The chain joins TRBV30 to TRBJ1-2; maybe TRBD1 (5 bases). The CDR3 runs 11 residues. Deletions cut 0 bases from V and 11 bases from J, with 10 bases between. The germline V gene has CDR1 GTSNPN and CDR2 SVGIG (reference sequence). CDR3 bases: TGTGCCTGGAGTGTACCGGGGACTTACACCTTC. This sequence encodes CAWSVPGTYTF.

V and J are TRBV2 and TRBJ2-3; D may be TRBD2 (5 bases). The CDR3 is 14 amino acids. Trimming stripped 5 bases from V and 0 bases from J, with 9 bases between. Germline V CDR1 and CDR2: SNHLY, FYNNEI. DNA of the CDR3: TGTGCCAGCAGTATTGGAGGTAGCACAGATACGCAGTATTTT. It is translated as CASSIGGSTDTQYF.

The chain carries TRBV10-1 and TRBJ2-1, with D possibly being TRBD1 (6 bases). CDR3 length: 18 residues. Trimming stripped 3 bases from V and 6 bases from J, with 24 bases between. CDR1 is WNHNN and CDR2 is SYGVQD in the germline V gene (reference sequence). The CDR3 nucleotides are TGCGCCAGCAGTGACCGATTGAGGACAGACCCTCGGGTCAATGAGCAGTTCTTC. It yields the protein CASSDRLRTDPRVNEQFF.

The genes are TRBV7-9 and TRBJ2-1; D is unresolved. Trimming left V 5 bases short and J 1 base short, with 9 bases between. CDR1 SEHNR and CDR2 FQNEAQ come from the germline V gene (reference sequence). There are 14 residues in the CDR3. The CDR3 DNA is TGTGCCAGCAGCGTTAGCCTTTCCTACAATGAGCAGTTCTTC. Protein: CASSVSLSYNEQFF.

V is TRBV29-1 and J is TRBJ1-3; D is unclear. Trimming took off 8 bases at V and 0 bases at J, with 5 bases between the two ends. Germline CDR1 reads SQVTM; CDR2 reads ANQGSEA. The length of the CDR3 is 11 residues. DNA for the CDR3: TGCAGCTCCTACTCTGGAAACACCATATATTTT. This gives the protein CSSYSGNTIYF.

V gene TRBV5-4 combines with J gene TRBJ2-3, with 8 nucleotides matching TRBD2. Losses at the gene ends were 4 bases for V and 3 bases for J; bases not matched to a gene: 1. CDR3 length: 13 amino acids. CDR1 is SGHNT and CDR2 is YYREEE in the germline V gene (reference sequence). CDR3 DNA sequence: TGTGCCAGCAGCCCGGGGGGGACAGATACGCAGTATTTT. As protein: CASSPGGTDTQYF.

The chain has TRBV13 and TRBJ2-1; the match to TRBD2 covers 10 bases. CDR3 length equals 17 residues. Unmatched junction bases numbered 3, after V lost 1 base and J lost 0 bases. CDR1 is PRHDT, CDR2 FYEKMQ, per germline (reference sequence). CDR3 sequence: CASSLVSSGSSYNEQFF. The CDR3 bases are TGTGCCAGCAGCTTAGTTTCTAGCGGGAGCTCCTACAATGAGCAGTTCTTC.

The rearrangement joins TRBV4-3 to TRBJ2-5; 7 bases agree with TRBD2. The DNA matches TRBJ2-7 better at its end, which makes the J call doubtful. Germline V gene lookup returns CDR1 LGHNA and CDR2 YSLEER. The CDR3 totals 16 residues. The CDR3 nucleotides are TGCGCCAGCAGCTGTTCACGGGACTACAGCTCCTACGAGCAGTACTTC. It is translated as CASSCSRDYSSYEQYF.

J is TRBJ2-6 and V is TRBV30; D gene uncertain. The CDR3 is made up of 14 amino acids. V lost 5 bases to trimming and J lost 2 bases, with 10 bases between them. CDR1 GTSNPN and CDR2 SVGIG come from the germline V gene (reference sequence). CDR3 loop: CAWGPGTGANVLTF. The DNA of the CDR3 is TGTGCCTGGGGCCCAGGCACTGGGGCCAACGTCCTGACTTTC.

This rearrangement joins TRBV5-1 to TRBJ2-2; D ambiguous. Trimming removed 2 bases from V and 7 bases from J, with 6 bases in between. The CDR3 loop spans 12 amino acids. Per the germline V gene, CDR1 is SGHRS and CDR2 is YFSETQ. The CDR3 is CASSFVNGELFF. CDR3 nucleotide sequence: TGCGCCAGCAGCTTTGTTAACGGGGAGCTGTTTTTT.

The chain links TRBV7-9 to TRBJ2-7; TRBD1 is a possible D gene (6 bases). The CDR3 has 15 amino acids. Per germline, CDR1 SEHNR and CDR2 FQNEAQ (reference sequence). The V and J ends lost 0 bases and 4 bases respectively, with 13 bases between them. The CDR3 DNA reads TGTGCCAGCAGCTTAGCGCAAGGACAGATTTACGAGCAGTACTTC. As protein: CASSLAQGQIYEQYF.

CDR3 bases: TGTGCCAGCAGCCAACAGGGGTCGGATACGCAGTATTTT. It yields the protein CASSQQGSDTQYF. This rearrangement joins TRBV7-3 to TRBJ2-3; 7 nucleotides align to TRBD1. The V gene's germline CDR1 is SGHTA and CDR2 FQGTGA. CDR3 length: 13 amino acids. After removal of 5 bases from V and 6 bases from J, the junction contained 5 bases not matched to a gene.

The chain is built from TRBV4-2 and TRBJ1-2, with D possibly being TRBD1 (5 bases). Germline CDR1 reads LGHNA; CDR2 reads YNFKEQ. The CDR3 loop spans 15 amino acids. Trimming took 0 bases from V and 3 from J, leaving 11 bases between them. The CDR3 here is CASSQDWAGDYGYTF. CDR3 bases: TGTGCCAGCAGCCAAGATTGGGCGGGGGACTATGGCTACACCTTC.

The V call is TRBV27, the J call TRBJ2-1, with D perhaps matching TRBD2 (6 bases). Germline V gene data show CDR1 as MNHEY and CDR2 as SMNVEV (reference sequence). The CDR3 is 16 amino acids. V was clipped by 0 bases and J by 5 bases, with 14 bases between them. The CDR3: CASSLSAVRRDNEQFF. CDR3 nucleotide sequence: TGTGCCAGCAGTTTATCGGCGGTCAGGAGGGACAATGAGCAGTTCTTC.

The chain uses TRBV7-2 and TRBJ2-4; TRBD2 is a possible D gene (6 bases). Germline CDR1 reads SGHTA; CDR2 reads FQGNSA. Trimming removed 5 bases at V and 4 bases at J, with 12 bases between. This CDR3 has 14 amino acids. CDR3 region: CASSAGLRKNIQYF. DNA for the CDR3: TGTGCCAGCAGCGCGGGACTCCGAAAAAACATTCAGTACTTC.